A single sample is the source of the 26 T cell receptor beta chains below, sequenced in a study of PD-L1 blockade in urothelial cancer. Profiled with immunoSEQ multiplex PCR; TCRdb holds only in-frame clones, not every one. Of about 110,000 clones listed, 80% to 95% are singletons. The time point is: peripheral blood 6 weeks after treatment start. The sequences come from PBMCs, collected around atezolizumab (anti-PD-L1) treatment. These receptors came from a man aged 60 to 75 with urothelial cancer.

V gene TRBV7-2 combines with J gene TRBJ2-3; TRBD2 agrees at 9 bases. This CDR3 has 14 residues. CDR1 and CDR2 from the germline V gene are SGHTA and FQGNSA. V was clipped by 4 bases and J by 6 bases; unmatched bases: 5. CDR3 in amino acids: CASSSGGTSDTQYF. The CDR3 bases are TGTGCCAGCAGCTCGGGGGGGACTAGCGATACGCAGTATTTT.

The chain links TRBV6-5 to TRBJ1-1; 8 nucleotides line up with TRBD1. The germline V gene has CDR1 MNHEY and CDR2 SVGAGI. Trimming cost V 7 bases and J 5 bases; bases outside gene matches: 9. This CDR3 spans 14 amino acids. The CDR3 reads CASTTGAWATEAFF. The CDR3 DNA is TGTGCCAGCACGACAGGGGCTTGGGCGACTGAAGCTTTCTTT.

V gene TRBV9 combines with J gene TRBJ2-7; a possible D gene is TRBD2 (5 bases). Germline V gives CDR1 SGDLS, CDR2 YYNGEE. Trimming took off 3 bases at V and 6 bases at J, with 13 bases between the two ends. This CDR3 is built from 13 residues. CDR3 residues: CASSAGLGSEQYF. The CDR3, as DNA: TGTGCCAGCAGCGCCGGACTGGGCTCCGAGCAGTACTTC.

The chain links TRBV2 to TRBJ2-5, with TRBD1 matching 7 bases. Germline assignment: CDR1 SNHLY and CDR2 FYNNEI. The CDR3 extends over 15 amino acids. The V gene end was trimmed by 3 bases and the J gene end by 5 bases; junction bases not matched to a gene: 9. CDR3 amino acids: CASSDRDRGGETQYF. DNA for the CDR3: TGTGCCAGCAGTGACCGGGACAGAGGCGGTGAGACCCAGTACTTC.

V usage is TRBV5-1 and J usage is TRBJ2-7; D is unresolved. The CDR3 runs to 14 residues. V was clipped by 1 base and J by 0 bases, with 8 bases between them. CDR1 is SGHRS and CDR2 is YFSETQ in the germline V gene. Written as DNA, the CDR3 is TGCGCCAGCAGCTTGACCACAGACTCCTACGAGCAGTACTTC. Residues: CASSLTTDSYEQYF.

The V call is TRBV29-1, the J call TRBJ2-7, with 9 bases identical to TRBD2. The CDR3 covers 15 residues. Germline V gives CDR1 SQVTM, CDR2 ANQGSEA. Trimming removed 6 bases from V and 3 bases from J; junction bases left unmatched: 12. The CDR3, as DNA: TGCAGCGTCCTGATCGGGCGGGGGGGAAGCTACGAGCAGTACTTC. Protein sequence: CSVLIGRGGSYEQYF.

This rearrangement joins TRBV7-2 to TRBJ2-7; 7 positions match TRBD1. Unmatched junction bases numbered 8, after V lost 0 bases and J lost 6 bases. This CDR3 contains 15 residues. CDR1 is SGHTA and CDR2 is FQGNSA in the germline V gene. The CDR3 bases are TGTGCCAGCAGCTTAGCGTACAGGGGCCGGAGCGAGCAGTACTTC. Its protein product is CASSLAYRGRSEQYF.

The chain recombines TRBV11-2 with TRBJ1-1, with D tentatively TRBD1 (5 bases). The CDR3 has 14 amino acids. Germline values: CDR1 SGHAT, CDR2 FQNNGV. V was pared by 2 bases and J by 1 base, with 8 bases between. The CDR3 region has the DNA TGTGCCAGCAGCTTAAGACAGCAGAACACTGAAGCTTTCTTT. It translates to CASSLRQQNTEAFF.

This clone was detected only once. This chain links TRBV15 with TRBJ2-7; D is perhaps TRBD1 (6 bases). The length of the CDR3 is 14 residues. Germline V lookup: CDR1 LNHNV, CDR2 YYDKDF (reference sequence). V was trimmed by 1 base and J by 7 bases, leaving 14 bases between them. Here the CDR3 DNA reads TGTGCCACCAGCAGAGGGGTGGGAACAGGGGAGCAGTACTTC. Translation: CATSRGVGTGEQYF.

This clone was seen only once. The CDR3 protein is CASSLTGGRETQYF. Written as DNA, the CDR3 is TGTGCCAGCAGCTTGACGGGAGGTAGAGAGACCCAGTACTTC. The J gene is TRBJ2-5, the V gene TRBV9; TRBD2 matches at 7 bases. The V segment lost 4 bases and the J segment 4 bases; nucleotides outside the gene matches: 7. The V gene's germline CDR1 is SGDLS and CDR2 YYNGEE. The CDR3 sequence is 14 residues long.

This clone was seen once. The gene calls are TRBV29-1 and TRBJ2-1; 12 bases are shared with TRBD2. CDR1 is SQVTM and CDR2 is ANQGSEA in the germline V gene. The CDR3 runs to 14 residues. Trimming at V came to 5 bases and at J to 6 bases, leaving 5 bases not matched to a gene. For the CDR3, the DNA is TGCAGCGTTCTAGCGGGGGGGTCAGGCAATGAGCAGTTCTTC. The encoded protein is CSVLAGGSGNEQFF.

The chain combines TRBV19 with TRBJ2-2; 10 positions match TRBD2. The CDR3 is 19 residues long. CDR1 and CDR2 from the germline V gene are LNHDA and SQIVND (reference sequence). V shed 3 bases and J 2 bases; nucleotides not matched to a gene: 12. DNA for the CDR3: TGTGCCAGTAGTATGAGAGGCCTAGCGGGGGTCGTTAACACCGGGGAGCTGTTTTTT. Translating it yields CASSMRGLAGVVNTGELFF.

The table lists this clone with a count of one. The genes are TRBV19 and TRBJ1-5; 7 bases fit TRBD1. The CDR3 contains 13 residues. CDR1 is LNHDA and CDR2 is SQIVND in the germline V gene (reference sequence). V was clipped by 4 bases and J by 7 bases; unmatched bases: 4. CDR3 sequence: CASSTGGGQPQHF. As DNA, the CDR3 is TGTGCCAGTAGTACAGGGGGAGGACAGCCCCAGCATTTT.

The V gene is TRBV29-1, the J gene TRBJ1-4; TRBD1 is a possible D gene (5 bases). V lost 5 bases and J 6 bases, leaving 10 bases between the germline ends. Germline V gene lookup returns CDR1 SQVTM and CDR2 ANQGSEA. CDR3 length: 12 residues. The CDR3 DNA sequence: TGCAGCGTTCATGGGGGGGATGAAAAACTGTTTTTT. Translated: CSVHGGDEKLFF.

V usage is TRBV9 and J usage is TRBJ2-1; 7 nucleotides match TRBD2. Germline-derived CDR1 and CDR2 are SGDLS and YYNGEE. V lost 4 bases, J lost 5 bases, and 12 bases stayed unmatched. The CDR3 runs 16 residues. CDR3 nucleotides: TGTGCCAGCAGCCCCCGTTGGGCTAGCGGAAACAATGAGCAGTTCTTC. Translating it yields CASSPRWASGNNEQFF. The whole variable domain, filled in from reference TRBV9 and TRBJ2-1, reads DSGVTQTPKHLITATGQRVTLRCSPRSGDLSVYWYQQSLDQGLQFLIQYYNGEERAKGNILERFSAQQFPDLHSELNLSSLELGDSALYFCASSPRWASGNNEQFFGPGTRLTVL.

This clone was counted a few times. This chain joins TRBV5-1 and TRBJ1-5; D is undetermined. Trimming removed 0 bases from V and 4 bases from J, with 5 bases in between. CDR1 SGHRS and CDR2 YFSETQ come from the germline V gene. The CDR3 spans 13 residues. CDR3 sequence reads: CASSLAGNQPQHF. CDR3 nucleotide sequence: TGCGCCAGCAGCTTGGCGGGGAATCAGCCCCAGCATTTT.

The J gene is TRBJ2-5, the V gene TRBV6-1; the match to TRBD1 covers 9 bases. Near its end, the DNA agrees better with TRBJ2-7, so the J call may be wrong. CDR3 length: 14 residues. CDR1 and CDR2 (germline): MNHNS, SASEGT. The DNA for the CDR3 is TGTGCCAGCAGGGAGACAGGGGGAACCTACGAGCAGTACTTC. This encodes CASRETGGTYEQYF.

The chain links TRBV4-3 to TRBJ1-2; 7 bases fit TRBD1. Trimming took 0 bases from V and 4 from J; bases not matched to a gene: 14. The V gene's germline CDR1 is LGHNA and CDR2 YSLEER. The CDR3 spans 18 residues. The DNA for the CDR3 is TGCGCCAGCAGCCAAGAATCAGGGGGTACGGTCCGGGTCTATGGCTACACCTTC. Protein sequence: CASSQESGGTVRVYGYTF.

This sequence joins TRBV20-1 and TRBJ2-3; D remains ambiguous. V lost 3 bases to trimming and J lost 6 bases, with 4 bases between them. In germline, CDR1 is DFQATT, CDR2 SNEGSKA (reference sequence). The CDR3 spans 10 residues. The CDR3 DNA sequence: TGCAGTGCTAGCTCCGATACGCAGTATTTT. Its translation is CSASSDTQYF.

The J gene is TRBJ2-5, the V gene TRBV5-6, with D uncertain. The germline V and J ends were trimmed by 1 base and 5 bases, with 6 bases remaining between them. Germline assignment: CDR1 SGHDT and CDR2 YYEEEE. The CDR3 runs to 12 residues. Here the CDR3 reads CASSLTVETQYF. The DNA for the CDR3 is TGTGCCAGCAGCTTGACTGTCGAGACCCAGTACTTC.

This clone was seen just once. V and J are TRBV18 and TRBJ2-5; D not resolved. Per the germline V gene, CDR1 is KGHSH and CDR2 is LQKENI. The CDR3 contains 12 residues. Trimming removed 5 bases at V and 2 bases at J, with 6 bases between. CDR3 nucleotides: TGTGCCAGCTCATCCAAACAAGAGACCCAGTACTTC. Translated, it gives CASSSKQETQYF.

The J gene is TRBJ2-1, the V gene TRBV7-2, with 10 nucleotides matching TRBD1. This CDR3 comprises 14 residues. The junction had 6 bases not matched to a gene; V was cut back by 4 bases and J by 9 bases. Germline values: CDR1 SGHTA, CDR2 FQGNSA. CDR3 protein: CASSSTGGNREQFF. For the CDR3, the DNA is TGTGCCAGCAGCTCGACAGGGGGCAACCGTGAGCAGTTCTTC.

The chain joins TRBV18 to TRBJ2-7; the D gene is possibly TRBD1 (5 bases). CDR1 KGHSH and CDR2 LQKENI come from the germline V gene. The CDR3 runs 13 residues. V was clipped by 6 bases and J by 5 bases, with 14 bases between them. CDR3 DNA: TGTGCCAGCTCGCCCCCAGGGTCCGACGAGCAGTACTTC. Protein: CASSPPGSDEQYF.

The chain has TRBV6-1 and TRBJ2-7; weak D call: TRBD2 (6 bases). The V and J ends lost 0 bases and 3 bases respectively, with 12 bases between them. The CDR3 is made up of 15 amino acids. Germline V gene sequence: CDR1 MNHNS, CDR2 SASEGT. Written as DNA, the CDR3 is TGTGCCAGCAGTGAAGCGATAGCGGATCACTACGAGCAGTACTTC. Translated: CASSEAIADHYEQYF.

The chain links TRBV27 to TRBJ2-3; D ambiguous. The germline gives CDR1 MNHEY, CDR2 SMNVEV (reference sequence). V shed 1 base and J shed 0 bases, with 8 bases lying between them. The CDR3 is 15 amino acids. The CDR3: CASSLLDFSTDTQYF. The DNA for the CDR3 is TGTGCCAGCAGTTTATTAGACTTTAGCACAGATACGCAGTATTTT.

The V call is TRBV15, the J call TRBJ1-5; a possible D gene is TRBD1 (6 bases). V shed 1 base and J shed 4 bases, with 20 bases lying between them. CDR3 length: 18 residues. Germline values: CDR1 LNHNV, CDR2 YYDKDF (reference sequence). The CDR3 loop reads CATSRGPSQGRGNQPQHF. CDR3 sequence (DNA): TGTGCCACCAGCAGAGGTCCCTCCCAGGGCAGGGGAAATCAGCCCCAGCATTTT. Filled out from reference TRBV15 and TRBJ1-5, the complete variable domain reads DAMVIQNPRYQVTQFGKPVTLSCSQTLNHNVMYWYQQKSSQAPKLLFHYYDKDFNNEADTPDNFQSRRPNTSFCFLDIRSPGLGDTAMYLCATSRGPSQGRGNQPQHFGDGTRLSIL.